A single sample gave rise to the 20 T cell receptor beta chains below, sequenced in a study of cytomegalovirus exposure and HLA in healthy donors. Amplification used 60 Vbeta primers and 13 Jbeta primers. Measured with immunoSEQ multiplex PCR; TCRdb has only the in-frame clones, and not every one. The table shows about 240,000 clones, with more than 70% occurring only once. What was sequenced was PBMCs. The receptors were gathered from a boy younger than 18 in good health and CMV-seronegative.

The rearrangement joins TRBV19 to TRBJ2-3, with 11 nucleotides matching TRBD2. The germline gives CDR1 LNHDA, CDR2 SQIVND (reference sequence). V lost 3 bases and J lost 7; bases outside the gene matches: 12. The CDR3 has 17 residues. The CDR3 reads CASSISLLAGGINTQYF. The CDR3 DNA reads TGTGCCAGTAGTATTTCCCTATTAGCGGGGGGGATCAATACGCAGTATTTT.

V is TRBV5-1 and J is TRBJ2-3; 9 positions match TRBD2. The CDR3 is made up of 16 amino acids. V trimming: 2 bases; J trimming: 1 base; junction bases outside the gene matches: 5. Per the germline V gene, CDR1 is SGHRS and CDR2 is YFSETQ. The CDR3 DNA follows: TGCGCCAGCAGCTTCGAGGTAGCGGGGGGCACAGATACGCAGTATTTT. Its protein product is CASSFEVAGGTDTQYF.

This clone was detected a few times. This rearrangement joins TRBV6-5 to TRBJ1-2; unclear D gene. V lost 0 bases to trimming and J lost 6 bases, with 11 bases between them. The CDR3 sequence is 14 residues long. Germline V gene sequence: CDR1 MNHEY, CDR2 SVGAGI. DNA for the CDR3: TGTGCCAGCAGTTACTCGGGCCAGTACAATGGCTACACCTTC. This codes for CASSYSGQYNGYTF.

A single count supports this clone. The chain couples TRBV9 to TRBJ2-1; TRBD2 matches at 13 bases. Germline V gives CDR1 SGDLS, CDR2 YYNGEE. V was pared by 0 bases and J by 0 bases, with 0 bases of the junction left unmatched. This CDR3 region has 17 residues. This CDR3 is CASSVGLAGGSYNEQFF. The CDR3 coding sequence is TGTGCCAGCAGCGTAGGACTAGCGGGGGGCTCCTACAATGAGCAGTTCTTC.

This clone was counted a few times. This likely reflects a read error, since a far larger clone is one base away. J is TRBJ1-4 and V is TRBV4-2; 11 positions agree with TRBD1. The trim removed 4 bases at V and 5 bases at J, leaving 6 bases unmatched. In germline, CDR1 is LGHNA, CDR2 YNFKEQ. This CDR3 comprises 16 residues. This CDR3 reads CASSLGQGAGNEKLFF. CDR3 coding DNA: TGTGCCAGCAGCCTCGGACAGGGGGCGGGAAATGAAAAACTGTTTTTT.

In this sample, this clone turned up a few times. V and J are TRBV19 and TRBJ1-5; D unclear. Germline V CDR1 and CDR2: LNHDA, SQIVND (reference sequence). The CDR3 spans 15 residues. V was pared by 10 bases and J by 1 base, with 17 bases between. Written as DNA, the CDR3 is TGTGCCACCCAAAAAGGAGGCTACAGCAATCAGCCCCAGCATTTT. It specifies CATQKGGYSNQPQHF.

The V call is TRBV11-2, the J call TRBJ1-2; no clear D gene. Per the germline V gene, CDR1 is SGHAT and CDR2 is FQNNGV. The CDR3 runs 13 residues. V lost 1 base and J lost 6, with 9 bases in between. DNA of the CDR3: TGTGCCAGCAGCTTAGTTCAGGCAGATGGCTACACCTTC. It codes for CASSLVQADGYTF. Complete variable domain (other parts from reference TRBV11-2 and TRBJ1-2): EAGVAQSPRYKIIEKRQSVAFWCNPISGHATLYWYQQILGQGPKLLIQFQNNGVVDDSQLPKDRFSAERLKGVDSTLKIQPAKLEDSAVYLCASSLVQADGYTFGSGTRLTVV.

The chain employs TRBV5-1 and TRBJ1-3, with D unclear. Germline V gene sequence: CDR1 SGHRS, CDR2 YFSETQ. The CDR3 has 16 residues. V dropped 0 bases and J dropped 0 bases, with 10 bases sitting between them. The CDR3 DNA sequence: TGCGCCAGCAGCTTGGACCGCAGGTCCTCTGGAAACACCATATATTTT. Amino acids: CASSLDRRSSGNTIYF.

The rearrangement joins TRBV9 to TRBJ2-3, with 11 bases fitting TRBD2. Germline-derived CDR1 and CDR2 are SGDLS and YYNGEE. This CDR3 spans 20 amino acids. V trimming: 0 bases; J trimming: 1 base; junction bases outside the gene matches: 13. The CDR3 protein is CASSVVSSGRPTLGTDTQYF. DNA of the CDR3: TGTGCCAGCAGCGTAGTCTCTAGCGGGAGGCCAACCCTTGGCACAGATACGCAGTATTTT. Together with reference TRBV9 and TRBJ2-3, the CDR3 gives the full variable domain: DSGVTQTPKHLITATGQRVTLRCSPRSGDLSVYWYQQSLDQGLQFLIQYYNGEERAKGNILERFSAQQFPDLHSELNLSSLELGDSALYFCASSVVSSGRPTLGTDTQYFGPGTRLTVL.

CDR3 amino acids: CASSYGPTGADTQYF. DNA of the CDR3: TGTGCCAGCAGTTACGGGCCTACCGGTGCAGATACGCAGTATTTT. The chain carries TRBV6-5 and TRBJ2-3, with D unresolved. The CDR3 is 15 residues long. Germline-derived CDR1 and CDR2 are MNHEY and SVGAGI. V was clipped by 2 bases and J by 4 bases, with 13 bases between them.

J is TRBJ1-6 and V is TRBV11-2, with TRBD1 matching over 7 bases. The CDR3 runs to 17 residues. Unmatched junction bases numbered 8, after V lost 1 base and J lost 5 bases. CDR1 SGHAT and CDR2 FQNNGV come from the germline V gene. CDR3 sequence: CASSLAPGTVDNSPLHF. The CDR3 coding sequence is TGTGCCAGCAGCTTAGCTCCCGGGACAGTAGATAATTCACCCCTCCACTTT.

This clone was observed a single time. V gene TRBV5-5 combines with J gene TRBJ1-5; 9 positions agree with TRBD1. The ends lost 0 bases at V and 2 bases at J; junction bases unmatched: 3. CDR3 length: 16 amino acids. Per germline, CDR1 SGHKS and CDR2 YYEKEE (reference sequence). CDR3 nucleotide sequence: TGTGCCAGCAGCTTGGGGAGACAGGGGGGCAATCAGCCCCAGCATTTT. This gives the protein CASSLGRQGGNQPQHF.

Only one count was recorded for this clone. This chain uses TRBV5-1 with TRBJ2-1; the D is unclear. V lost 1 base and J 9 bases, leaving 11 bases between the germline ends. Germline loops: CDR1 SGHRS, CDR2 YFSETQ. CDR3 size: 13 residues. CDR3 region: CASSLSLEAEQFF. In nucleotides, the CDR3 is TGCGCCAGCAGCTTGTCCCTAGAGGCTGAGCAGTTCTTC.

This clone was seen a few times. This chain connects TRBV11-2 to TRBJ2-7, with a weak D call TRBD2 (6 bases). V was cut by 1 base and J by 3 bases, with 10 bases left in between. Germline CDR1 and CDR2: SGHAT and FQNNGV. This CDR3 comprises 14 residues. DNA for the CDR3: TGTGCCAGCAGCTTAGTTGGGGGGTACTACGAGCAGTACTTC. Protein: CASSLVGGYYEQYF.

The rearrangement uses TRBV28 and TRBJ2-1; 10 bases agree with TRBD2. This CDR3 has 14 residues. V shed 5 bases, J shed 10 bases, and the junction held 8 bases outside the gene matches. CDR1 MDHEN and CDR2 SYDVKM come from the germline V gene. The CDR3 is CASSTRTSGGEQFF. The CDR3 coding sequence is TGTGCCAGCAGTACACGGACTAGCGGCGGAGAGCAGTTCTTC. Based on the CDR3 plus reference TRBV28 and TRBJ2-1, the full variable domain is DVKVTQSSRYLVKRTGEKVFLECVQDMDHENMFWYRQDPGLGLRLIYFSYDVKMKEKGDIPEGYSVSREKKERFSLILESASTNQTSMYLCASSTRTSGGEQFFGPGTRLTVL.

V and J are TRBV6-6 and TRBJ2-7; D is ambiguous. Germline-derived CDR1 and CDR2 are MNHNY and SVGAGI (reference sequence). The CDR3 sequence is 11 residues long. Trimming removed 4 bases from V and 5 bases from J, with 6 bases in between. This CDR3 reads CASSFLNEQYF. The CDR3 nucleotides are TGTGCCAGCAGTTTCCTTAACGAGCAGTACTTC.

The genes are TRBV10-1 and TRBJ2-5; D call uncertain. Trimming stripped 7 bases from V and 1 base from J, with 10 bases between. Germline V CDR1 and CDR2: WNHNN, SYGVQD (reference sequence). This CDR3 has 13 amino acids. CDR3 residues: CASTRVPQETQYF. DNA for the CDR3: TGCGCCAGCACCCGGGTCCCCCAAGAGACCCAGTACTTC.

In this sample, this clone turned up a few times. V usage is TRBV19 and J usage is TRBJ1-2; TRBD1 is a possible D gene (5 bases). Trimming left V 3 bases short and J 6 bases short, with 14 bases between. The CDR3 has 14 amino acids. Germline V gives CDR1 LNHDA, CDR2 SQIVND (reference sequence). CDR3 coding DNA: TGTGCCAGTAGTATCGACAGCACAAGGCATGGCTACACCTTC. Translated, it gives CASSIDSTRHGYTF.

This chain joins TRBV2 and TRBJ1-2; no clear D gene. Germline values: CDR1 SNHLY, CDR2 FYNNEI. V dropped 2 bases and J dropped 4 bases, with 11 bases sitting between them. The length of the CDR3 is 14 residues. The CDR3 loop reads CASSEMGRSYGYTF. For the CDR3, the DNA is TGTGCCAGCAGTGAAATGGGCAGATCCTATGGCTACACCTTC.

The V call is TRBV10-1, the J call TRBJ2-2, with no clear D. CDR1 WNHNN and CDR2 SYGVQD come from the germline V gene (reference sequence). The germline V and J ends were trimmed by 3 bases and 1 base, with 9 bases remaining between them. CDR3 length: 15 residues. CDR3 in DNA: TGCGCCAGCAGTGATTTAGGCGGGAACACCGGGGAGCTGTTTTTT. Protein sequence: CASSDLGGNTGELFF.